This paragraph reports one T cell receptor (beta chain). Relative to the germline gene, one junction end is altered; a read error may explain this. With a constant-region primer, TCR beta cDNA was made from approximately 510 ng of total RNA. Each TCR beta library was derived from three nested multiplex PCR rounds that employed slightly modified ARM-PCR. Both of the initial two PCR rounds ran for approximately 11 cycles and employed TRBV1-TRBV30 forward primers alongside a C-beta reverse primer. Each CDR3 protein is one row after TCRdb ran MiXCR on the multiplex PCR reads. The sample comprises 310,000 or so distinct CDR3 sequences, 50% to 75% of which are singletons, and about a sixth rests with the top ten. This entry comes from a study of tumor-infiltrating lymphocytes in primary liver carcinoma. Germline DNA was also extracted, while the blood RNA originated from unsorted whole blood. Germline CDR1 SGHAT, CDR2 FQNNGV. The CDR3 has 13 amino acids.

The chain carries TRBV11-2 and TRBJ2-3, with D maybe TRBD2 (5 bases). The source material was peripheral blood. This TCR was sampled from a woman aged 25 to 45 with primary liver carcinoma and hepatitis B virus infection. The chain's CDR3 is CASSLERADMQYF. For the CDR3, the DNA is TGTGCCAGCAGCTTGGAGAGGGCAGATATGCAGTATTTT.